This record covers a single T cell receptor beta chain. Its specificity is not known. Sequencing used immunoSEQ multiplex PCR; TCRdb keeps in-frame clones, though not all of them. The sample yields roughly 93,000 clones, about four fifths seen once. The data belong to a study of OX40 agonist ivuxolimab in advanced cancers. There are 14 residues in the CDR3. Trimming removed 2 bases from V and 10 bases from J; junction bases left unmatched: 6. CDR1 is KGHSH, CDR2 LQKENI, per germline. Findings and caveats of the study: Antigen specificity of clonally expanded peripheral T cells was not established.

Sample: CD4+ or CD8+ T cells sorted from blood, taken in a trial of the OX40 agonist ivuxolimab. The sequence was collected from an adult with an advanced solid tumor such as melanoma, head and neck, liver or kidney cancer. The chain uses TRBV18 and TRBJ2-1; 9 nucleotides match TRBD1. The CDR3 DNA reads TGTGCCAGCTCACCAAGGACAGGGGTGGGCGAGCAGTTCTTC. Translating it yields CASSPRTGVGEQFF.